The 7 T cell receptor beta chains given below trace back to one sample, sequenced in a study of Graves' ophthalmopathy and Graves' hyperthyroidism. Amplification targeted the TCR beta CDR3 regions, with RNA transcripts as the source material. First-round RT-PCR used HTBI primers; second-round multiplex PCR followed. MiXCR, run by TCRdb on the multiplex PCR reads, gives a single entry per CDR3 protein. The sample yields 600,000 to 700,000 distinct CDR3 sequences, approximately 39% seen once. The sample taken for sequencing was peripheral blood. These receptor sequences come from an adult man with Graves' ophthalmopathy.

This clonotype has a count of ten or more. The chain uses TRBV12-5 and TRBJ2-7; D remains unclear. The CDR3 runs 11 residues. Trimming stripped 2 bases from V and 3 bases from J, with 2 bases between. The germline CDR1 and CDR2 sequences are LGHNT and FRNRAP. CDR3 bases: TGTGCTAGTGGTTTGAACTACGAGCAGTACTTC. This translates into CASGLNYEQYF.

V gene TRBV20-1 combines with J gene TRBJ2-5, with 7 bases aligning to TRBD1. The CDR3 has 11 residues. In germline, CDR1 is DFQATT, CDR2 SNEGSKA (reference sequence). The junction had 3 bases not matched to a gene; V was cut back by 6 bases and J by 5 bases. CDR3: CSATGPETQYF. Here the CDR3 DNA reads TGCAGTGCGACAGGGCCCGAGACCCAGTACTTC.

J is TRBJ2-7 and V is TRBV6-2 or TRBV6-3; 8 bases match TRBD1. The length of the CDR3 is 15 residues. Germline values: CDR1 MNHEY, CDR2 SVGEGT. V lost 2 bases and J lost 6; bases outside the gene matches: 9. CDR3 loop: CASSYLGQGLSEQYF. CDR3 bases: TGTGCCAGCAGTTACCTAGGACAGGGACTGAGCGAGCAGTACTTC.

J is TRBJ2-7 and V is TRBV29-1; 8 positions agree with TRBD1. Germline V gene lookup returns CDR1 SQVTM and CDR2 ANQGSEA. Unmatched junction bases numbered 10, after V lost 4 bases and J lost 2 bases. The CDR3 is 15 amino acids. The DNA for the CDR3 is TGCAGCGTTGGCCAAGGACAGGGTGTTGCCTACGAGCAGTACTTC. Translating it yields CSVGQGQGVAYEQYF.

This chain connects TRBV9 to TRBJ1-2, with 9 bases lining up with TRBD1. CDR1 and CDR2 (germline): SGDLS, YYNGEE. The J segment lost 5 bases and the V segment lost 3 bases, leaving 8 bases of the junction unmatched. This CDR3 region has 15 residues. CDR3 coding DNA: TGTGCCAGCAGCGGACCGGGACAGGGAATTTATGGCTACACCTTC. This gives the protein CASSGPGQGIYGYTF.

This clonotype was found many times. This sequence joins TRBV19 and TRBJ1-1; D gene unclear. This CDR3 spans 11 amino acids. V was cut by 3 bases and J by 7 bases, with 6 bases left in between. In germline, CDR1 is LNHDA, CDR2 SQIVND (reference sequence). As DNA, the CDR3 is TGTGCCAGTAGTATCCGGGGTGAAGCTTTCTTT. This codes for CASSIRGEAFF. Supplemented by reference TRBV19 and TRBJ1-1, the full variable domain reads DGGITQSPKYLFRKEGQNVTLSCEQNLNHDAMYWYRQDPGQGLRLIYYSQIVNDFQKGDIAEGYSVSREKKESFPLTVTSAQKNPTAFYLCASSIRGEAFFGQGTRLTVV.

This clonotype was counted many times. The rearrangement links TRBV5-8 to TRBJ1-1; D is uncertain. This CDR3 contains 12 residues. The germline V gene has CDR1 SGHTS and CDR2 YDEGEE. V lost 5 bases, J lost 4 bases, and 9 bases lay in between. The DNA for the CDR3 is TGTGCCAGCAGGAACGGGTCCACTGAAGCTTTCTTT. This codes for CASRNGSTEAFF.